This T cell receptor beta chain was profiled in a study of identical twins. TCRdb used MiXCR to reprocess the 5' RACE reads, holding one entry per CDR3 protein. Of 1.5 million to 2 million distinct CDR3 sequences in the sample, more than 30% were seen once. Germline CDR1 is DFQATT and CDR2 is SNEGSKA (reference sequence). CDR3 length: 14 amino acids. V gave up 7 bases and J gave up 2 bases; unmatched junction bases: 9. V is TRBV20-1 and J is TRBJ2-3, with 7 bases identical to TRBD2. The sample consisted of cord blood. This receptor was obtained from a newborn girl in good health. CDR3 in DNA: TGCAGTGTTGGGCGGCGGGGGATCACAGATACGCAGTATTTT. As protein: CSVGRRGITDTQYF.